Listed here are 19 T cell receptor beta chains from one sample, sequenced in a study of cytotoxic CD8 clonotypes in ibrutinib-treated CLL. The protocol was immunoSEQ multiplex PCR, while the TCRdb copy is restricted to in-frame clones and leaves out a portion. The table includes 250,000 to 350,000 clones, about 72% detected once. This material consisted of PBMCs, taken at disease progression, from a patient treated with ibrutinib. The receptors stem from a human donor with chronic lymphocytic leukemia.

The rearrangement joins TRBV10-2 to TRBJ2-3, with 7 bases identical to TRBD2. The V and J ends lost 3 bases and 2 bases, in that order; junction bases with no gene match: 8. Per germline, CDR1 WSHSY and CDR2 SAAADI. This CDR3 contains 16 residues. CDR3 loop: CASSDPGLPLTDTQYF. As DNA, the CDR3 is TGCGCCAGCAGTGACCCGGGACTACCCCTCACAGATACGCAGTATTTT.

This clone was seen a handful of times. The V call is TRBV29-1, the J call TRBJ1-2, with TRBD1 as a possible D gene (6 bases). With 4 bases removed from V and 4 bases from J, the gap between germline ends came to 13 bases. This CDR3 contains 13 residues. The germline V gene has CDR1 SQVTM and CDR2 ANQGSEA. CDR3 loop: CSVVGAGIYGYTF. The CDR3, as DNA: TGCAGCGTTGTGGGGGCAGGGATCTATGGCTACACCTTC.

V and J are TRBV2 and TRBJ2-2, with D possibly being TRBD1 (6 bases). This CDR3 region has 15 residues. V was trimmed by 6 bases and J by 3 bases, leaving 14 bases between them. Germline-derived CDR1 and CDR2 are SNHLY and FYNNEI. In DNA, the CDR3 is TGTGCCAGCAGCCAAGGGTACAGGGACACCGGGGAGCTGTTTTTT. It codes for CASSQGYRDTGELFF.

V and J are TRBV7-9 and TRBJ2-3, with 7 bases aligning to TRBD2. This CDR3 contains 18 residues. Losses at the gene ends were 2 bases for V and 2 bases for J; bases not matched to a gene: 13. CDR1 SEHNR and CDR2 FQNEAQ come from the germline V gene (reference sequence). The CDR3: CASSLSSLGEGYTDTQYF. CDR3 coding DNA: TGTGCCAGCAGCTTATCATCCCTCGGGGAGGGGTACACAGATACGCAGTATTTT.

CDR3 bases: TGTGCCACCAAGCGGGAGGGCCCCAATGAGCAGTTCTTC. Translation gives CATKREGPNEQFF. This chain links TRBV10-3 with TRBJ2-1; 10 positions match TRBD2. Looked up from germline, CDR1 is ENHRY and CDR2 is SYGVKD. This CDR3 is built from 13 residues. V shed 10 bases and J 6 bases; nucleotides not matched to a gene: 6.

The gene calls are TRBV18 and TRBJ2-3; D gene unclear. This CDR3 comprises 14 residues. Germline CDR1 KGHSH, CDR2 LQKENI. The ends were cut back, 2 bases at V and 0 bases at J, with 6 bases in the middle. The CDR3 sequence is CASSPSASTDTQYF. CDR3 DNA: TGTGCCAGCTCACCATCAGCAAGCACAGATACGCAGTATTTT.

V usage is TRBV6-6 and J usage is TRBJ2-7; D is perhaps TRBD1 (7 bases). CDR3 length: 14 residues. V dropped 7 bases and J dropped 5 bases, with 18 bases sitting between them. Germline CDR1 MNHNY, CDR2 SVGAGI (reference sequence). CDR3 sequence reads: CASKGAGGLNEQYF. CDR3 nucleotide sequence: TGTGCCAGCAAAGGTGCAGGGGGGCTGAACGAGCAGTACTTC.

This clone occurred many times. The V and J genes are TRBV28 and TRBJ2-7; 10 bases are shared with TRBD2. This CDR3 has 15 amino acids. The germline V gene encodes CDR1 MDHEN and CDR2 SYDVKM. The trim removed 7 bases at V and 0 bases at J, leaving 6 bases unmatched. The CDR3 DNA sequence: TGTGCCAGCACCGACTGGACTAGCGGCTCCTACGAGCAGTACTTC. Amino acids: CASTDWTSGSYEQYF.

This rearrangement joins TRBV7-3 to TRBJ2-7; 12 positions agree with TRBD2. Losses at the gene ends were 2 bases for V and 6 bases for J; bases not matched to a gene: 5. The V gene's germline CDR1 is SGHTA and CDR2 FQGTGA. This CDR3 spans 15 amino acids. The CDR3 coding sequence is TGTGCCAGCAGCTTACTAGCGGGAGGGCATGGCGAGCAGTACTTC. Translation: CASSLLAGGHGEQYF.

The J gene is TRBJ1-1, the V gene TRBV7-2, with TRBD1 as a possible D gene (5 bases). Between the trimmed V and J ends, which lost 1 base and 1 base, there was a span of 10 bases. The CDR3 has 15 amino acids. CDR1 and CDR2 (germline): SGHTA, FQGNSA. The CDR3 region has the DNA TGTGCCAGCAGCTTAGACCCGCAGGGGAACACTGAAGCTTTCTTT. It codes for CASSLDPQGNTEAFF.

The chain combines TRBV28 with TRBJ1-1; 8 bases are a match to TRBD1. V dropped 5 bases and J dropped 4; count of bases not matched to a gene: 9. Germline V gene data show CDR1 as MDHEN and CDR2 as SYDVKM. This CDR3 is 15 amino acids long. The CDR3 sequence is CASSQTGALGTEAFF. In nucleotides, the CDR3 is TGTGCCAGCAGTCAGACAGGGGCCTTGGGCACTGAAGCTTTCTTT.

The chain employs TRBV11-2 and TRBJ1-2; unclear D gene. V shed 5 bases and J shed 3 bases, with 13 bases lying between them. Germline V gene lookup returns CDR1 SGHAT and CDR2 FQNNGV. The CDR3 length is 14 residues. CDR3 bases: TGTGCCAGCAGCCCAAGGGCCCTGCACTATGGCTACACCTTC. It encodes CASSPRALHYGYTF.

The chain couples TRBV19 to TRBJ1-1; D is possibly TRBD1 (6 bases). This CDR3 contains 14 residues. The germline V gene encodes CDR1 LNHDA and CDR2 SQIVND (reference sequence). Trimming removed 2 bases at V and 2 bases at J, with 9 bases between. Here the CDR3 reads CASSIRGGNTEAFF. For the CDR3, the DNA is TGTGCCAGTAGTATAAGGGGGGGCAACACTGAAGCTTTCTTT. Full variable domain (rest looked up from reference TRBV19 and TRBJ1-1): DGGITQSPKYLFRKEGQNVTLSCEQNLNHDAMYWYRQDPGQGLRLIYYSQIVNDFQKGDIAEGYSVSREKKESFPLTVTSAQKNPTAFYLCASSIRGGNTEAFFGQGTRLTVV.

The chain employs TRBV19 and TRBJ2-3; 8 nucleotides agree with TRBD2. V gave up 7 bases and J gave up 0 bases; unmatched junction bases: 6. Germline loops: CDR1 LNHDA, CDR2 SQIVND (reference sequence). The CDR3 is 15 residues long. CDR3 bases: TGTGCCAGTAATTTGGCGGGGGGAAGCACAGATACGCAGTATTTT. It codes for CASNLAGGSTDTQYF.

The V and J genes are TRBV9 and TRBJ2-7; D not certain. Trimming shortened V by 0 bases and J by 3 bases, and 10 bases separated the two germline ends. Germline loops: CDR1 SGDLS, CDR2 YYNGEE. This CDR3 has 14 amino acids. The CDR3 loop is CASSVAAEYYEQYF. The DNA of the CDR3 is TGTGCCAGCAGCGTAGCTGCCGAGTACTACGAGCAGTACTTC.

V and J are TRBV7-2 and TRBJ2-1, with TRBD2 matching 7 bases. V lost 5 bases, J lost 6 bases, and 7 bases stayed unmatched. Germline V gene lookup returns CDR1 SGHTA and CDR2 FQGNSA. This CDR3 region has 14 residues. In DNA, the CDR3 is TGTGCCAGCAGCAACTACTGGGGGGGCAATGAGCAGTTCTTC. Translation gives CASSNYWGGNEQFF.

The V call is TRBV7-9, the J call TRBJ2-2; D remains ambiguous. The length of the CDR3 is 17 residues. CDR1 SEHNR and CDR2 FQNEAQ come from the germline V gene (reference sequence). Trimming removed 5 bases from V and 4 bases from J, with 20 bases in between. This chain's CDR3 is CASSPRPLLEATGELFF. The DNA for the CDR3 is TGTGCCAGCAGCCCCCGCCCCCTCCTAGAGGCCACCGGGGAGCTGTTTTTT.

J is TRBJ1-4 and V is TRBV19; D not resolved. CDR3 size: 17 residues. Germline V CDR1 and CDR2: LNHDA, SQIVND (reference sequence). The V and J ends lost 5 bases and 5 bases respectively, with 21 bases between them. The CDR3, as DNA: TGTGCCAGTAGTCGCCCCGGGCCCCCGAACTTCAATGAAAAACTGTTTTTT. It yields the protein CASSRPGPPNFNEKLFF.

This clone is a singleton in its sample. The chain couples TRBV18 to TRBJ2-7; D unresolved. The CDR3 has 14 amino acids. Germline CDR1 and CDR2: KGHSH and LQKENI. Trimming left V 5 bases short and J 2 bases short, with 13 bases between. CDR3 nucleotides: TGTGCCAGCTCAGCGCGGCCGGCGGCCTACGAGCAGTACTTC. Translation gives CASSARPAAYEQYF. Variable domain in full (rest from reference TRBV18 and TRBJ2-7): NAGVMQNPRHLVRRRGQEARLRCSPMKGHSHVYWYRQLPEEGLKFMVYLQKENIIDESGMPKERFSAEFPKEGPSILRIQQVVRGDSAAYFCASSARPAAYEQYFGPGTRLTVT.